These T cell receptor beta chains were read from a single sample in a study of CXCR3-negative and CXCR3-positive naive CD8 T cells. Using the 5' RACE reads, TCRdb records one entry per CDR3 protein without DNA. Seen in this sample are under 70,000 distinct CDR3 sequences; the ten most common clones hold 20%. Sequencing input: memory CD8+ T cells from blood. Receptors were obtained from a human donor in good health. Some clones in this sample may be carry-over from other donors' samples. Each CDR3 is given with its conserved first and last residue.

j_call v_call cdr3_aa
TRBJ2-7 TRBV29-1 CSVEFGPIYEQYF
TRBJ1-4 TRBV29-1 CSVVSAFNEKLFF
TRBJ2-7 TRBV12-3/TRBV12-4 CASSRDWSSYEQYF
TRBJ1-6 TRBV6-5 CASSYDGTGQPPLHF
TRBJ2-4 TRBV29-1 CSVVLVETAKNIQYF
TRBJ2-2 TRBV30 CAWSGTGFDTGELFF
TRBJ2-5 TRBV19 CASAKGGDLETQYF
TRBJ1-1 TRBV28 CASSPTVSAEAFF
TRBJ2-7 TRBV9 CASSVGHRGYEQYF
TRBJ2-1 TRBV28 CASSLTSAGGPNNEQFF
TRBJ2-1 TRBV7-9 CASSTSGASYNEQFF
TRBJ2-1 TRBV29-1 CSVGGTGTDEQFF
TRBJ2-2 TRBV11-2 CASSGRTGFTGELFF
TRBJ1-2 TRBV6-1 CASSEVDGGQTSYGYTF
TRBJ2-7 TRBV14 CASRDSGTFYEQYF
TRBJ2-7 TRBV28 CASSLEGALYEQYF
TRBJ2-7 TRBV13 CASSPRLGASYEQYF
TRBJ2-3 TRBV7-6 CATSLSSGADTQYF
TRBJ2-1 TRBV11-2 CASSPSSRMDSYNEQFF
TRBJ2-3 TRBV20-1 CSARVLRLAGVDTQYF